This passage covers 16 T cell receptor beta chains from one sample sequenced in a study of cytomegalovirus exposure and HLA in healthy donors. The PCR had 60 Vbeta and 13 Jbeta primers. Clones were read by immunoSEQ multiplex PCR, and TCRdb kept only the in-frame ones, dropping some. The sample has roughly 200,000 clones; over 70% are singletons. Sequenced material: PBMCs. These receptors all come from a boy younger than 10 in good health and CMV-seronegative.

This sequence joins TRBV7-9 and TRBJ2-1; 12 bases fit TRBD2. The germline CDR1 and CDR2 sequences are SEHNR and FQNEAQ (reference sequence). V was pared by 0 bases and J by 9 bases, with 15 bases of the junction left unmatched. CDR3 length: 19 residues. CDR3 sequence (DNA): TGTGCCAGCAGCTTAGCGTGGGTGAAGACTAGCGGGAGACTTATTGAGCAGTTCTTC. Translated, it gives CASSLAWVKTSGRLIEQFF.

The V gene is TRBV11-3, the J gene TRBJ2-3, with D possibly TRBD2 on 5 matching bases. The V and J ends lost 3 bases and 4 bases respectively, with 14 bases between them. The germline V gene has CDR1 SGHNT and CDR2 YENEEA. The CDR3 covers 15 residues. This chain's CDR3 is CASSFTSGGADTQYF. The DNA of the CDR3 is TGTGCCAGCAGCTTCACGAGCGGTGGAGCAGATACGCAGTATTTT.

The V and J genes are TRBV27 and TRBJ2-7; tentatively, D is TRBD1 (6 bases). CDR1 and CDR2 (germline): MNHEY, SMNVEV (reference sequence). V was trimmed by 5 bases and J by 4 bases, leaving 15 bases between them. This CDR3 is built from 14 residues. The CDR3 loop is CASSPLTGRYEQYF. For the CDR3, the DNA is TGTGCCAGCAGTCCGTTGACAGGCCGTTACGAGCAGTACTTC.

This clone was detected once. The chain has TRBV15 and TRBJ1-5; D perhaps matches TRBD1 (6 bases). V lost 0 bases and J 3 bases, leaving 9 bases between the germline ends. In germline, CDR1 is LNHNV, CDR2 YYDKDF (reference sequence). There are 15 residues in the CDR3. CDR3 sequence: CATSRDRGLNQPQHF. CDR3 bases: TGTGCCACCAGCAGAGACAGGGGCCTCAATCAGCCCCAGCATTTT.

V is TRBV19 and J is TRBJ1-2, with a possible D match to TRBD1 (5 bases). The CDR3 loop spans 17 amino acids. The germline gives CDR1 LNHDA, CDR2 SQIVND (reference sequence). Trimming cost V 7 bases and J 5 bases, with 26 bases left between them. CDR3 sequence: CASTPEVGGRAGYGYTF. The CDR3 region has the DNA TGTGCCAGTACCCCAGAAGTGGGTGGGCGAGCAGGGTATGGCTACACCTTC.

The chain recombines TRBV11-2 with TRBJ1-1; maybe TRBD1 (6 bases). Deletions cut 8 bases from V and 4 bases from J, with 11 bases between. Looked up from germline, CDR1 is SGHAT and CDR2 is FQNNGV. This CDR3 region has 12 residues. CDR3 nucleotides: TGTGCCAGCGGGACATTGGGCACTGAAGCTTTCTTT. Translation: CASGTLGTEAFF.

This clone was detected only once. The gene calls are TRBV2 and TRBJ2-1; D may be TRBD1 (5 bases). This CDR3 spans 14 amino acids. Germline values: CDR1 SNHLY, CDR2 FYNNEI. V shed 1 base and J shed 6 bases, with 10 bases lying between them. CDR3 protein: CASSEGGHLNEQFF. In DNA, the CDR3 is TGTGCCAGCAGTGAAGGTGGACACCTCAATGAGCAGTTCTTC.

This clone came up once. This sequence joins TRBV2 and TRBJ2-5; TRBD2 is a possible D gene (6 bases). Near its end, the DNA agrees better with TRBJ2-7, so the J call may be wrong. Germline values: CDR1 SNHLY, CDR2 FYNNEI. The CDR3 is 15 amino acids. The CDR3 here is CASSVRHGSSYEQYF. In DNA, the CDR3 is TGTGCCAGCAGTGTGAGACACGGGAGCTCCTACGAGCAGTACTTC.

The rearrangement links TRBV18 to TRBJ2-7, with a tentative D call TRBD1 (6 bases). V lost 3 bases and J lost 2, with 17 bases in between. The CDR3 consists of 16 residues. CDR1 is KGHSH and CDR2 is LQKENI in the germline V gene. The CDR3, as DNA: TGTGCCAGCTCACCCACAGGGCTCGCGAGTCCCTACGAGCAGTACTTC. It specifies CASSPTGLASPYEQYF.

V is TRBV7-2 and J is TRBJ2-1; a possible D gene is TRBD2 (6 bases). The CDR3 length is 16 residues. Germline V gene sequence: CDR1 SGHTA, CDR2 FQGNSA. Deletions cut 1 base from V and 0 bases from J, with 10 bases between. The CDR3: CASSLGHGSSYNEQFF. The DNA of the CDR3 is TGTGCCAGCAGCTTAGGACACGGGAGCTCCTACAATGAGCAGTTCTTC.

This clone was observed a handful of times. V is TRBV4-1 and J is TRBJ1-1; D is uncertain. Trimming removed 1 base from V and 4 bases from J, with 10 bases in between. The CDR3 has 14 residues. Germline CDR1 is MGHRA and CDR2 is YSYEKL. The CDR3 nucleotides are TGCGCCAGCAGCCAAGTGCCCGGAGGCACTGAAGCTTTCTTT. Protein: CASSQVPGGTEAFF.

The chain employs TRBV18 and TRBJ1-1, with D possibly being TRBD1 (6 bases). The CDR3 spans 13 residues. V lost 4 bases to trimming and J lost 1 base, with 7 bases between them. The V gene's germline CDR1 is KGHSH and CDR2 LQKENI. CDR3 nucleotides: TGTGCCAGCTCACTGGGACAGAACACTGAAGCTTTCTTT. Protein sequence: CASSLGQNTEAFF.

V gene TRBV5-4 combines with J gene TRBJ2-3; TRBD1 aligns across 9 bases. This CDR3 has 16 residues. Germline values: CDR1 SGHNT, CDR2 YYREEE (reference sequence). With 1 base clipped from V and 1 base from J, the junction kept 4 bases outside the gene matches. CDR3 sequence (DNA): TGTGCCAGCAGCTTGTTACAGGGGGCGGGCACAGATACGCAGTATTTT. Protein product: CASSLLQGAGTDTQYF.

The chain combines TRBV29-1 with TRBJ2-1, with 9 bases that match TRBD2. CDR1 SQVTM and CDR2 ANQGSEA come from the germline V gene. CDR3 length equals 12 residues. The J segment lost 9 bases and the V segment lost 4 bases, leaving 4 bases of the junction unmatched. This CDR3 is CSVGGGGAEQFF. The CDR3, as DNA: TGCAGCGTTGGCGGCGGGGGGGCTGAGCAGTTCTTC.

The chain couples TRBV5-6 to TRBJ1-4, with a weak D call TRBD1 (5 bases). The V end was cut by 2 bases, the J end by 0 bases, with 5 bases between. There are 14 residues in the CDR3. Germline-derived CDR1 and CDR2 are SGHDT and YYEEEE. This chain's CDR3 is CASSFRATNEKLFF. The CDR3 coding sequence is TGTGCCAGCAGCTTCAGGGCAACTAATGAAAAACTGTTTTTT.

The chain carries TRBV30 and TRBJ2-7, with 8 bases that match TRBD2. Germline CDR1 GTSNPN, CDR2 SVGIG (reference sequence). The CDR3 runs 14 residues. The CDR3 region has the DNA TGTGCTCAAGGCCCGGGGGGGAAATCCTACGAGCAGTACTTC. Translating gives CAQGPGGKSYEQYF. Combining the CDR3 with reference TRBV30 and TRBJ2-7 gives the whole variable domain SQTIHQWPATLVQPVGSPLSLECTVEGTSNPNLYWYRQAAGRGLQLLFYSVGIGQISSEVPQNLSASRPQDRQFILSSKKLLLSDSGFYLCAQGPGGKSYEQYFGPGTRLTVT.